This T cell receptor beta chain emerged from a study of response to subunit inactivated influenza vaccine listed by TCRdb under 2018. With regard to the full study: Deep quantitative T cell receptor repertoire profiling was used in the study to track responses to a trivalent subunit inactivated influenza vaccine.

A remark on this clonotype: Its target antigen remains unknown. No much larger clone exists at a distance of one base, and base qualities are not known.

To prepare the library, RT-PCR was applied. Reads for this sample came from an Illumina HiSeq 2500. TCRdb's own reprocessing of the public reads used fastp at Q25 and MiXCR and kept productive beta chains. Identical CDR3 protein sequences are pooled into one entry, listed with their most common genes and DNA. This sample lists around 500,000 distinct CDR3 sequences; roughly 9.7% were detected once. The ten largest clones take up about an eighth of the sample. The time point label here, explained by the study, means: 45 days after influenza vaccine administration. CDR1 and CDR2 are read off the germline V gene as SGHTA and FQGNSA. The CDR3 holds 15 amino acids from the cysteine to the phenylalanine. The entry retains the CDR3 DNA only, 45 bases that are in frame from base 1. Deletion took 10 bases off V and 4 bases off J, with a span of 22 bases between the germline ends. What the authors observed across the whole study: It was suggested by the authors that each seasonal influenza vaccination may recruit only a limited number of new T cells.

This receptor was identified in a man aged 45-65 years who received an inactivated influenza vaccine. Donor details come from another sample of the same person, matched by shared clones. Source: PBMCs from blood, taken roughly 45 days after vaccination. The chain is assembled from TRBV7-2 and TRBJ2-5; the D segment could be TRBD2, given 7 matching bases. DNA sequence: TGTGCCACCCACGAGGGGGGGGGGGTTTCAGAGACCCAGTACTTC. This sequence encodes CATHEGGGVSETQYF.